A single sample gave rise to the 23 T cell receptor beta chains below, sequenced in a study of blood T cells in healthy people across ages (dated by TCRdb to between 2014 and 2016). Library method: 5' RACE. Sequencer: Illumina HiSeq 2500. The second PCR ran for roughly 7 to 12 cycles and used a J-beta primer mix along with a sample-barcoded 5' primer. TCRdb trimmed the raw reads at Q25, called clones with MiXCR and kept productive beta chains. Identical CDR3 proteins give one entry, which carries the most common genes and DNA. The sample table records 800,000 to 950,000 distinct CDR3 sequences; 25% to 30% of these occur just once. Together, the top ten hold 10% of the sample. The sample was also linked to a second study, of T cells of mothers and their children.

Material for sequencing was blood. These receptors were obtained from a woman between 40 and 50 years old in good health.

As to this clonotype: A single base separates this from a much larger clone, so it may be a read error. CDR3 nucleotide sequence: TGTGCCAGTCTTAGGGACACAGGCTACACCTTC. Translated: CASLRDTGYTF. The V gene is TRBV28, the J gene TRBJ1-2; TRBD1 might be the D (6 bases). The V gene lost 9 bases and the J gene lost 8 bases, with 13 bases spanning the gap. Looked up from germline, CDR1 is MDHEN and CDR2 is SYDVKM. The length of the CDR3 is 11 residues.

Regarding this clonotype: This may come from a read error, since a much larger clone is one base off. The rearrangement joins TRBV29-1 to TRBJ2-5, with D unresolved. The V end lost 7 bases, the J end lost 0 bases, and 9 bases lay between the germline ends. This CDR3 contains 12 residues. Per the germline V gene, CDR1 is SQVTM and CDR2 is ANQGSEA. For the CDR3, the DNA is TGCAGCGCTGACCTTTACCAAGAGACCCAGTACTTC. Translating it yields CSADLYQETQYF.

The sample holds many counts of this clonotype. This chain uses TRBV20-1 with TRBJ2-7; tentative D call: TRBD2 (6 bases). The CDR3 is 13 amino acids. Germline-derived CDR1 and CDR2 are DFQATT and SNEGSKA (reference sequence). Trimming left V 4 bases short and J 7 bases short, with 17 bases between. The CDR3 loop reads CSAKYLTSTEQYF. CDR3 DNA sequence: TGCAGTGCTAAATACCTGACTAGTACGGAGCAGTACTTC.

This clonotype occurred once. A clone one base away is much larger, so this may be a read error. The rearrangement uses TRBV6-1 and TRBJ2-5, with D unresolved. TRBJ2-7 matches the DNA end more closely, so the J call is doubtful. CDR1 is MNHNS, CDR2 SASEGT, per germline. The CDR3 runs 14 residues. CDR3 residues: CASTQGMLLSEQYF. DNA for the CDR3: TGTGCCAGCACTCAAGGGATGCTTCTAAGCGAGCAGTACTTC.

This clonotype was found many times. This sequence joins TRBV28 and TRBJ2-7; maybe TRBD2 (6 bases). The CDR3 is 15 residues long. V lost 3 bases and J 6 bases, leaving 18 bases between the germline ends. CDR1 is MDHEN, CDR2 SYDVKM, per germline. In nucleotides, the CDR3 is TGTGCCAGCAGTTTGCTTCCGCGGGGCCCCAGCGAGCAGTACTTC. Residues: CASSLLPRGPSEQYF.

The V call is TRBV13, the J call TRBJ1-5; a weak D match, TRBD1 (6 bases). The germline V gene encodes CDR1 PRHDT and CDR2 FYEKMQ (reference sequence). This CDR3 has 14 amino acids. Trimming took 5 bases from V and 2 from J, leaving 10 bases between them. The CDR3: CASSGGRGNQPQHF. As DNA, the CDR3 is TGTGCCAGCAGCGGGGGCAGGGGCAATCAGCCCCAGCATTTT.

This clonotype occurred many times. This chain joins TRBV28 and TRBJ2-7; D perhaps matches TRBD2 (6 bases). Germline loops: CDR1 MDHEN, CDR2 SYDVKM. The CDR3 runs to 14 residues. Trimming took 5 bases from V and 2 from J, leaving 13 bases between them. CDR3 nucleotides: TGTGCCAGCAGTCGACGCGGGGTGGCCTACGAGCAGTACTTC. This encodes CASSRRGVAYEQYF. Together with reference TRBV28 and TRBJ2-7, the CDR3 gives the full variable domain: DVKVTQSSRYLVKRTGEKVFLECVQDMDHENMFWYRQDPGLGLRLIYFSYDVKMKEKGDIPEGYSVSREKKERFSLILESASTNQTSMYLCASSRRGVAYEQYFGPGTRLTVT.

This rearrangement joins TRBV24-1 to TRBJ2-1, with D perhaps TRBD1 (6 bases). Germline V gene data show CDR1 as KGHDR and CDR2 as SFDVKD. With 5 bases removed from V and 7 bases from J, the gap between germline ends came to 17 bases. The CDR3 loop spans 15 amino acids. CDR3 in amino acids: CATSAPGRGRNEQFF. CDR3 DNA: TGTGCCACCAGTGCCCCTGGCAGGGGACGGAATGAGCAGTTCTTC.

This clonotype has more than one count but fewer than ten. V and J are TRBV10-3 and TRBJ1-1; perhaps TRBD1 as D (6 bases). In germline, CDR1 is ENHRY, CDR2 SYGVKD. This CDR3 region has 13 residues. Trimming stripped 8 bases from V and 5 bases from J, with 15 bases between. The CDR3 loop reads CAIAEQGGTEAFF. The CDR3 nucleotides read TGTGCCATCGCTGAACAGGGTGGGACTGAAGCTTTCTTT.

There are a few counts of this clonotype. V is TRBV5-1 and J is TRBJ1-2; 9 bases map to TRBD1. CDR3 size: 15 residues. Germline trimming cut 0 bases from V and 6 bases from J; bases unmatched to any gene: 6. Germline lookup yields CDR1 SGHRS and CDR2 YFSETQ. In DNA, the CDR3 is TGCGCCAGCAGCTTGGTGGGACAGGGCCCCCATGGCTACACCTTC. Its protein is CASSLVGQGPHGYTF.

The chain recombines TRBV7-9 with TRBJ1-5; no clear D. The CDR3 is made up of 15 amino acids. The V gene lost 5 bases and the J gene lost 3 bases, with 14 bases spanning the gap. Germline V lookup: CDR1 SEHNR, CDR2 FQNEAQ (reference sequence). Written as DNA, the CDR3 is TGTGCCAGCAGCCCCGGGTCCAGCTCCAATCAGCCCCAGCATTTT. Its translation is CASSPGSSSNQPQHF.

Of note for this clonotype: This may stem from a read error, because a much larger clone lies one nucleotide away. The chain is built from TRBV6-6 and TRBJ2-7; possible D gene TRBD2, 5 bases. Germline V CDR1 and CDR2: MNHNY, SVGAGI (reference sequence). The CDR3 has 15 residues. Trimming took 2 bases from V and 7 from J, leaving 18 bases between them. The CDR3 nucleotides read TGTGCCAGCAGTTACATCGGGATCTCCTACAATGAGCAGTACTTC. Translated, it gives CASSYIGISYNEQYF.

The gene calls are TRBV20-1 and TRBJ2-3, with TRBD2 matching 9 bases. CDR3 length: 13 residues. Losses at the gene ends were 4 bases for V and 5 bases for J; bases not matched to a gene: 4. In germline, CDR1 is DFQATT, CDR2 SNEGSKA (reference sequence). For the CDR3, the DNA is TGCAGTGCTATGGTAGCGGGGGTAGATACGCAGTATTTT. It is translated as CSAMVAGVDTQYF.

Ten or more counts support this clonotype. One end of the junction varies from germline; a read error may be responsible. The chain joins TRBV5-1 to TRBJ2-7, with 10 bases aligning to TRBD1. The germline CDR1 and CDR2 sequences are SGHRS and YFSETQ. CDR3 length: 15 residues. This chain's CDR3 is CASSLDGTGAYEQYF. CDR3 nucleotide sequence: TGTGCCAGCAGCTTAGATGGGACAGGGGCCTACGAGCAGTACTTC.

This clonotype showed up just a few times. The CDR3: CASSRGGREFFTDTQYF. In DNA, the CDR3 is TGTGCCAGCAGCAGGGGAGGACGGGAATTCTTCACAGATACGCAGTATTTT. V is TRBV7-2 and J is TRBJ2-3; a weak D match, TRBD2 (6 bases). V was shortened by 5 bases and J by 2 bases, with 20 bases between the two germline ends. Germline V gene lookup returns CDR1 SGHTA and CDR2 FQGNSA. The CDR3 contains 17 residues. The complete variable domain, with remaining parts taken from reference TRBV7-2 and TRBJ2-3, reads GAGVSQSPSNKVTEKGKDVELRCDPISGHTALYWYRQSLGQGLEFLIYFQGNSAPDKSGLPSDRFSAERTGGSVSTLTIQRTQQEDSAVYLCASSRGGREFFTDTQYFGPGTRLTVL.

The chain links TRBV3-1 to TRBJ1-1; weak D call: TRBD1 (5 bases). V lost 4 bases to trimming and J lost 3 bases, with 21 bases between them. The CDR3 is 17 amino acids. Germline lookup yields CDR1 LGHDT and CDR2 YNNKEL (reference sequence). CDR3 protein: CASSRRGAPGDDTEAFF. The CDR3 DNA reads TGTGCCAGCAGCCGAAGAGGGGCACCTGGGGATGACACTGAAGCTTTCTTT.

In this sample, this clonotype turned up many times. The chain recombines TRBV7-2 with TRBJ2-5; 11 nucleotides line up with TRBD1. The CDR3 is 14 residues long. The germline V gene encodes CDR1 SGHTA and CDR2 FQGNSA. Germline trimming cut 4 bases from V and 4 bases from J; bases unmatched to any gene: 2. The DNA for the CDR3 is TGTGCCAGCAGCTCGGACAGGGGGCGAGAGACCCAGTACTTC. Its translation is CASSSDRGRETQYF.

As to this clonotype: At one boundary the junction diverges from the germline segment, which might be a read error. CDR3: CASGEGQKNEELFF. CDR3 sequence (DNA): TGCGCCAGCGGCGAGGGACAAAAGAATGAAGAACTGTTTTTT. The rearrangement uses TRBV5-1 and TRBJ1-4; tentatively, D is TRBD1 (6 bases). Germline loops: CDR1 SGHRS, CDR2 YFSETQ. This CDR3 is 14 amino acids long.

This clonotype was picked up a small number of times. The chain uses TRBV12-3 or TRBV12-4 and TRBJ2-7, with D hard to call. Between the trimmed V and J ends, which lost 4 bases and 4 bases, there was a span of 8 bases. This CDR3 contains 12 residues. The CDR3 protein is CASSSSWYEQYF. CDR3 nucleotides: TGTGCCAGCAGTTCCTCCTGGTACGAGCAGTACTTC.

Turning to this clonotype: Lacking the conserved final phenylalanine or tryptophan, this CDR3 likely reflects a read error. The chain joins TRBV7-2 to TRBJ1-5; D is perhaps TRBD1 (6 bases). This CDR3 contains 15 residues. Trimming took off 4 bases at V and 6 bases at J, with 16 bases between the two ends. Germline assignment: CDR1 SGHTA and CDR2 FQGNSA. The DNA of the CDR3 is TGTGCCAGCAGCTCCACAGGGTTGGTCGGTCAGCCCCAGCATTTG. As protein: CASSSTGLVGQPQHL.

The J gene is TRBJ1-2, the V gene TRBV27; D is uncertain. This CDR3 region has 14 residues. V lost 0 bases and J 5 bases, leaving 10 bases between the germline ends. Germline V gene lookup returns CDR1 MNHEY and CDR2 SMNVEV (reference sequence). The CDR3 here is CASSLSPGGYGYTF. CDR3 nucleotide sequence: TGTGCCAGCAGTTTATCCCCTGGAGGATATGGCTACACCTTC.

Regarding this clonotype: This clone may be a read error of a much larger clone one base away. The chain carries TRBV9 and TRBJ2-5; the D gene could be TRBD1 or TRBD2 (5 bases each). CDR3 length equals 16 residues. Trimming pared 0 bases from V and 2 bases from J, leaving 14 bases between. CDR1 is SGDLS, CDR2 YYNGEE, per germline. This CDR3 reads CASSVGISEGQETQYF. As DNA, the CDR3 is TGTGCCAGCAGCGTAGGAATCAGTGAGGGGCAAGAGACCCAGTACTTC.

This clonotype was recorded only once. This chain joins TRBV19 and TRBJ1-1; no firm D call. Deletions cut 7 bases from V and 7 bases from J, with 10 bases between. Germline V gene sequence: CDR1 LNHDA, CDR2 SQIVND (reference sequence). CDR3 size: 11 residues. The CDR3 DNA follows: TGTGCCAGTACGACGACTGATGAAGCTTTCTTT. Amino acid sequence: CASTTTDEAFF.